The 17 T cell receptor beta chains below come from one sample, sequenced in a study of blood T cell repertoires in COVID-19. Using immunoSEQ multiplex PCR, the repertoire was profiled, and TCRdb retains in-frame clones only, with some absent. Of tens of thousands of clones listed, roughly nine tenths were seen once; the top ten hold roughly 2%. The sequenced sample consisted of peripheral blood. The receptors were sampled from a man aged 50 or older with acute or convalescent COVID-19.

The chain links TRBV4-2 to TRBJ1-5; tentative D call: TRBD1 (6 bases). Germline CDR1 reads LGHNA; CDR2 reads YNFKEQ. V shed 0 bases and J shed 7 bases, with 16 bases lying between them. This CDR3 region has 16 residues. The CDR3 sequence: CASSQEITGKYQPQHF. As DNA, the CDR3 is TGTGCCAGCAGCCAAGAAATCACAGGGAAATACCAGCCCCAGCATTTT.

V and J are TRBV13 and TRBJ2-7; tentative D call: TRBD1 (5 bases). This CDR3 is 12 amino acids long. With 5 bases removed from V and 2 bases from J, the gap between germline ends came to 7 bases. Germline V gene lookup returns CDR1 PRHDT and CDR2 FYEKMQ (reference sequence). The CDR3 loop is CASSQDTYEQYF. The CDR3 DNA follows: TGTGCCAGCAGCCAGGACACCTACGAGCAGTACTTC.

This clone has more than one count but fewer than ten. The chain combines TRBV5-1 with TRBJ2-1, with D maybe TRBD2 (6 bases). The CDR3 consists of 15 residues. Germline V gene sequence: CDR1 SGHRS, CDR2 YFSETQ. The ends were cut back, 3 bases at V and 9 bases at J, with 19 bases in the middle. Written as DNA, the CDR3 is TGCGCCAGCAGCTCTATTCGGGACTCCAGCCGTGAGCAGTTCTTC. This translates into CASSSIRDSSREQFF.

The chain employs TRBV6-4 and TRBJ1-1; D perhaps matches TRBD1 (5 bases). The CDR3 has 14 amino acids. Germline CDR1 is MRHNA and CDR2 is SNTAGT. The V and J ends lost 5 bases and 1 base respectively, with 11 bases between them. This CDR3 is CASSPSQGNTEAFF. CDR3 sequence (DNA): TGTGCCAGCAGTCCCTCTCAGGGGAACACTGAAGCTTTCTTT.

This clone was recorded only once. The chain combines TRBV15 with TRBJ2-2; D is undetermined. CDR3 length: 13 amino acids. Trimming shortened V by 1 base and J by 6 bases, and 6 bases separated the two germline ends. In germline, CDR1 is LNHNV, CDR2 YYDKDF (reference sequence). The CDR3 loop reads CATSRARPGELFF. CDR3 sequence (DNA): TGTGCCACCAGCAGAGCCCGTCCCGGGGAGCTGTTTTTT.

The gene calls are TRBV27 and TRBJ1-6; TRBD1 is a possible D gene (5 bases). This CDR3 comprises 14 residues. With 2 bases removed from V and 14 bases from J, the gap between germline ends came to 16 bases. Germline CDR1 reads MNHEY; CDR2 reads SMNVEV (reference sequence). In nucleotides, the CDR3 is TGTGCCAGCAGTTTAATAGGGGCCGCTAGATCCCTCCACTTT. Translating gives CASSLIGAARSLHF.

This clone appeared a single time. The chain combines TRBV9 with TRBJ1-1; the D is unclear. The V gene's germline CDR1 is SGDLS and CDR2 YYNGEE. The CDR3 consists of 15 residues. The ends were cut back, 2 bases at V and 4 bases at J, with 15 bases in the middle. The CDR3 here is CASSVLGEGSTEAFF. The CDR3 DNA follows: TGTGCCAGCAGCGTCCTCGGGGAAGGGAGCACTGAAGCTTTCTTT.

The V and J genes are TRBV5-5 and TRBJ2-5; D unresolved. V was clipped by 0 bases and J by 5 bases, with 8 bases between them. Germline values: CDR1 SGHKS, CDR2 YYEKEE (reference sequence). The CDR3 sequence is 13 residues long. DNA of the CDR3: TGTGCCAGCAGCTTGGACCCGAGCGAGACCCAGTACTTC. Translated, it gives CASSLDPSETQYF.

The chain links TRBV11-3 to TRBJ2-2; 8 bases align to TRBD2. V was clipped by 1 base and J by 3 bases; unmatched bases: 4. In germline, CDR1 is SGHNT, CDR2 YENEEA. This CDR3 is 16 amino acids long. The CDR3 DNA reads TGTGCCAGCAGCTTAGCGGGGGGGCTGTACACCGGGGAGCTGTTTTTT. Protein: CASSLAGGLYTGELFF.

The V and J genes are TRBV4-1 and TRBJ1-6; unclear D gene. The CDR3 length is 16 residues. Trimming stripped 2 bases from V and 0 bases from J, with 8 bases between. Per the germline V gene, CDR1 is MGHRA and CDR2 is YSYEKL. CDR3 protein: CASSQLTDSYNSPLHF. In DNA, the CDR3 is TGCGCCAGCAGCCAACTAACTGACTCCTATAATTCACCCCTCCACTTT.

V is TRBV7-9 and J is TRBJ2-3, with 7 bases aligning to TRBD1. The V gene's germline CDR1 is SEHNR and CDR2 FQNEAQ (reference sequence). The V segment lost 6 bases and the J segment 4 bases; nucleotides outside the gene matches: 4. The CDR3 runs to 13 residues. The CDR3 here is CASRTTGADTQYF. The DNA of the CDR3 is TGTGCCAGCAGGACTACAGGGGCAGATACGCAGTATTTT.

The J gene is TRBJ2-7, the V gene TRBV6-5, with D tentatively TRBD1 (5 bases). Deletions cut 6 bases from V and 2 bases from J, with 8 bases between. The CDR3 loop spans 12 amino acids. Germline-derived CDR1 and CDR2 are MNHEY and SVGAGI. The CDR3 reads CASRGVPYEQYV. DNA for the CDR3: TGTGCCAGCAGAGGGGTCCCCTACGAGCAGTACGTC.

The chain couples TRBV5-4 to TRBJ1-2; D might be TRBD1 (6 bases). CDR1 and CDR2 from the germline V gene are SGHNT and YYREEE (reference sequence). The CDR3 has 13 residues. V was trimmed by 4 bases and J by 2 bases, leaving 9 bases between them. CDR3 protein: CASSPGANYGYTF. The DNA of the CDR3 is TGTGCCAGCAGCCCAGGGGCAAACTATGGCTACACCTTC.

The rearrangement joins TRBV7-9 to TRBJ2-1; 7 bases match TRBD2. The CDR3 spans 18 residues. In germline, CDR1 is SEHNR, CDR2 FQNEAQ (reference sequence). Losses at the gene ends were 1 base for V and 0 bases for J; bases not matched to a gene: 9. The CDR3 is CASSLEHAGAFSYNEQFF. Written as DNA, the CDR3 is TGTGCCAGCAGCTTAGAACATGCGGGAGCTTTCTCCTACAATGAGCAGTTCTTC.

J is TRBJ2-5 and V is TRBV2, with TRBD2 identical over 7 bases. The CDR3 totals 18 residues. Germline lookup yields CDR1 SNHLY and CDR2 FYNNEI. V shed 2 bases, J shed 4 bases, and the junction held 16 bases outside the gene matches. CDR3 DNA: TGTGCCAGCAGTGAAACCCCTGGCGGGAGCCCAGTAACAGAGACCCAGTACTTC. Translating it yields CASSETPGGSPVTETQYF.

This chain links TRBV5-6 with TRBJ1-4, with D maybe TRBD1 (6 bases). This CDR3 is 16 amino acids long. The germline gives CDR1 SGHDT, CDR2 YYEEEE. V lost 0 bases and J lost 4, with 13 bases in between. In DNA, the CDR3 is TGTGCCAGCAGCTTGGGGCGGGGGACAAGTAATGAAAAACTGTTTTTT. Translated, it gives CASSLGRGTSNEKLFF.

V gene TRBV30 combines with J gene TRBJ2-2; D perhaps matches TRBD1 (6 bases). Germline V gene lookup returns CDR1 GTSNPN and CDR2 SVGIG (reference sequence). The length of the CDR3 is 17 residues. The V end was cut by 3 bases, the J end by 0 bases, with 17 bases between. Written as DNA, the CDR3 is TGTGCCTGGAGACCCCCCCTAGGGACACCGAACACCGGGGAGCTGTTTTTT. This codes for CAWRPPLGTPNTGELFF.